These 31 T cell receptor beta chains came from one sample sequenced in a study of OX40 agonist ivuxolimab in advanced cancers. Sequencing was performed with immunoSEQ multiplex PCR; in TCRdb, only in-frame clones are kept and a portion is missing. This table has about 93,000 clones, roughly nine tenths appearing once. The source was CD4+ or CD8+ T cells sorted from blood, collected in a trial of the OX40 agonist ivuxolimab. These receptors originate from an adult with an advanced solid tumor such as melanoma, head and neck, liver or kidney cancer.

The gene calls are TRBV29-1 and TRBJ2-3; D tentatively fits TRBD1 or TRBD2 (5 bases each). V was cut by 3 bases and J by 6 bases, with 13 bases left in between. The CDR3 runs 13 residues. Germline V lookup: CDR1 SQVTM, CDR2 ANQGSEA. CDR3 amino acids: CSVDGGAADTQYF. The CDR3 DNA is TGCAGCGTTGATGGGGGAGCAGCCGATACGCAGTATTTT.

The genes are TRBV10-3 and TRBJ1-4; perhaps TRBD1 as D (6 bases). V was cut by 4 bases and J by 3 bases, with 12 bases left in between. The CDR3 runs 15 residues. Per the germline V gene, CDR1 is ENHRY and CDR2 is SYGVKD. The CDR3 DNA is TGTGCCATCAGTGCTTTGGCAGGGGCTAATGAAAAACTGTTTTTT. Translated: CAISALAGANEKLFF.

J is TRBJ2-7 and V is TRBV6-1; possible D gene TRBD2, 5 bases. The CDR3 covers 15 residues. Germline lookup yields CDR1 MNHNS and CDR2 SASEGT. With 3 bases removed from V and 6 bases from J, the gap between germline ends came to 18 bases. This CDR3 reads CASSEELGRGLEQYF. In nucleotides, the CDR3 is TGTGCCAGCAGTGAGGAGTTAGGACGAGGGCTCGAGCAGTACTTC.

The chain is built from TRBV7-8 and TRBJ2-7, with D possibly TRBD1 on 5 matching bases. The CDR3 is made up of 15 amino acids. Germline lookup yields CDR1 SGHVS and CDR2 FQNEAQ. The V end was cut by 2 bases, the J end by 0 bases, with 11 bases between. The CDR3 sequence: CASSLSQGSSYEQYF. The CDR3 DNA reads TGTGCCAGCAGCTTAAGCCAGGGAAGCTCCTACGAGCAGTACTTC.

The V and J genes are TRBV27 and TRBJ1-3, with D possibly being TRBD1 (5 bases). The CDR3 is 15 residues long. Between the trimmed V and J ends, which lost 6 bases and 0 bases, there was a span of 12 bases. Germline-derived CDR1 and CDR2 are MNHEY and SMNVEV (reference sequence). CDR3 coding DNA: TGTGCCAGCAGGCCAATCAGGGACTCTGGAAACACCATATATTTT. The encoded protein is CASRPIRDSGNTIYF.

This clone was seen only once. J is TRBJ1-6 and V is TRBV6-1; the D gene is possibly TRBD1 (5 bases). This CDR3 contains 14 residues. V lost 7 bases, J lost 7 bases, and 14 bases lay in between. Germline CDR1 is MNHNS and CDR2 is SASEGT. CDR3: CASTPWQGNSPLHF. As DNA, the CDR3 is TGTGCCAGCACCCCTTGGCAGGGCAATTCACCCCTCCACTTT.

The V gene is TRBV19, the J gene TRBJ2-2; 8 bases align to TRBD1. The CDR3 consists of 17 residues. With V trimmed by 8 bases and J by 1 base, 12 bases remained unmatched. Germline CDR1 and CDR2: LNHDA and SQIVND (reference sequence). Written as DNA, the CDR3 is TGTGCCAGTCAAAACCACAGGGGGGTCGGGAACACCGGGGAGCTGTTTTTT. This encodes CASQNHRGVGNTGELFF.

The CDR3: CASSTLAGVGGELFF. The CDR3 DNA reads as TGTGCCAGCAGCACTCTAGCGGGAGTCGGAGGGGAGCTGTTTTTT. This chain joins TRBV27 and TRBJ2-2, with 10 bases matching TRBD2. Germline CDR1 reads MNHEY; CDR2 reads SMNVEV (reference sequence). This CDR3 region has 15 residues. V lost 6 bases to trimming and J lost 8 bases; unmatched junction nucleotides: 9.

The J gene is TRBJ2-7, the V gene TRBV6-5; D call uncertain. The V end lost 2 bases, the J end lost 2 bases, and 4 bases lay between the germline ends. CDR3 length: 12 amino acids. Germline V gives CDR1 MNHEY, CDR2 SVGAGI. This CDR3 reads CASSYVAYEQYF. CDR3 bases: TGTGCCAGCAGTTACGTAGCCTACGAGCAGTACTTC.

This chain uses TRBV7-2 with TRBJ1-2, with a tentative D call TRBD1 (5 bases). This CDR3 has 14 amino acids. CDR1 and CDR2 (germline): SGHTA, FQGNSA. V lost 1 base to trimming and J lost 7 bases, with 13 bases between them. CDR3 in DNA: TGTGCCAGCAGCTTAGGGCAAGGGGCGGTTGGCTACACCTTC. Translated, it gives CASSLGQGAVGYTF.

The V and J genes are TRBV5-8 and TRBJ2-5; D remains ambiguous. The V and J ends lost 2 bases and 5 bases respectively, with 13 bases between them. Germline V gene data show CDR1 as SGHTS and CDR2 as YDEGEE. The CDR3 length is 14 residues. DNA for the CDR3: TGTGCCAGCAGCTTAGTACTGGGTCTGGAGACCCAGTACTTC. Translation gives CASSLVLGLETQYF.

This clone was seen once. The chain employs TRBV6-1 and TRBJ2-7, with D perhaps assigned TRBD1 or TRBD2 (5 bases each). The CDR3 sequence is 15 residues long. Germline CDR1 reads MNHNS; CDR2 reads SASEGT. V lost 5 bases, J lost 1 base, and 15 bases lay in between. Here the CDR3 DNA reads TGTGCCAGCAGTTTTACCGGGACCGAATCCTACGAGCAGTACTTC. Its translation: CASSFTGTESYEQYF.

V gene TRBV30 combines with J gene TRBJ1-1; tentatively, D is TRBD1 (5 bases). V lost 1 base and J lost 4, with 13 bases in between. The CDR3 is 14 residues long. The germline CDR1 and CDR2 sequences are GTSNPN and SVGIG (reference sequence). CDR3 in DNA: TGTGCCTGGAGTGGCGGGGCCCTAACCACTGAAGCTTTCTTT. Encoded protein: CAWSGGALTTEAFF.

CDR3 sequence reads: CASSRLGGSYEQYF. Here the CDR3 DNA reads TGTGCCAGCTCTCGCCTCGGCGGATCCTACGAGCAGTACTTC. This chain links TRBV11-3 with TRBJ2-7; D not certain. CDR1 is SGHNT, CDR2 YENEEA, per germline. This CDR3 is built from 14 residues. Trimming removed 8 bases from V and 1 base from J, with 15 bases in between. Drawing the rest from reference TRBV11-3 and TRBJ2-7, the complete variable domain is EAGVVQSPRYKIIEKKQPVAFWCNPISGHNTLYWYLQNLGQGPELLIRYENEEAVDDSQLPKDRFSAERLKGVDSTLKIQPAELGDSAVYLCASSRLGGSYEQYFGPGTRLTVT.

CDR3 sequence: CASSQRQGVTYEQYF. For the CDR3, the DNA is TGTGCCAGCAGCCAGAGACAGGGGGTCACCTACGAGCAGTACTTC. This rearrangement joins TRBV14 to TRBJ2-7, with 9 bases lining up with TRBD1. The CDR3 contains 15 residues. Germline V gives CDR1 SGHDN, CDR2 FVKESK. V dropped 3 bases and J dropped 2; count of bases not matched to a gene: 5.

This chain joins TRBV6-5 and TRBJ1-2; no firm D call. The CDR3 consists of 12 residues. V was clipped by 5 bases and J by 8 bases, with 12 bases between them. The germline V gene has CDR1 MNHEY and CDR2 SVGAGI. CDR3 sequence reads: CASSATGGGYTF. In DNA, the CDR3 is TGTGCCAGCAGTGCAACCGGAGGAGGCTACACCTTC.

CDR3 residues: CASSPAQGDTGELFF. The CDR3 DNA reads as TGCGCCAGCAGCCCAGCGCAGGGTGACACCGGGGAGCTGTTTTTT. The V call is TRBV5-1, the J call TRBJ2-2; a weak D match, TRBD1 (5 bases). CDR1 and CDR2 (germline): SGHRS, YFSETQ. The CDR3 contains 15 residues. Trimming stripped 4 bases from V and 3 bases from J, with 13 bases between.

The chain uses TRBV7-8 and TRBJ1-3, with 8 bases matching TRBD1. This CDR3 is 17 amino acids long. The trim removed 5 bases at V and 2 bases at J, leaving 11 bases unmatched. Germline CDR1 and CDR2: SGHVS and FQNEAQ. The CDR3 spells CASSIANRQGTGNTIYF. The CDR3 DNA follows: TGTGCCAGCAGCATCGCTAACCGACAGGGGACTGGAAACACCATATATTTT.

The CDR3 here is CASSPEATWGGYTF. The CDR3 DNA follows: TGTGCCAGCAGCCCAGAGGCCACTTGGGGCGGCTACACCTTC. The chain links TRBV7-9 to TRBJ1-2; D possibly corresponds to TRBD1 (5 bases). CDR3 size: 14 residues. The germline V and J ends were trimmed by 5 bases and 8 bases, with 18 bases remaining between them. CDR1 is SEHNR and CDR2 is FQNEAQ in the germline V gene (reference sequence). The full variable domain, with the rest looked up from reference TRBV7-9 and TRBJ1-2, is DTGVSQNPRHKITKRGQNVTFRCDPISEHNRLYWYRQTLGQGPEFLTYFQNEAQLEKSRLLSDRFSAERPKGSFSTLEIQRTEQGDSAMYLCASSPEATWGGYTFGSGTRLTVV.

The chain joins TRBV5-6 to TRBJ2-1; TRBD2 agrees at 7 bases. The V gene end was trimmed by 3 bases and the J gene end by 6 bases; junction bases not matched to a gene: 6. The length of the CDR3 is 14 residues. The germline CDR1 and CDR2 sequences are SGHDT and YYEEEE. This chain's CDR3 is CASSSPSGPNEQFF. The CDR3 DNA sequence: TGTGCCAGCAGCTCCCCTAGCGGACCCAATGAGCAGTTCTTC.

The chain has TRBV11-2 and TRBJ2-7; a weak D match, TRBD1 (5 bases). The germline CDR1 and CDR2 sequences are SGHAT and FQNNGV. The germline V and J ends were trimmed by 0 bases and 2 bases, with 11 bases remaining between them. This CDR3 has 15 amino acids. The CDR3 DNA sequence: TGTGCCAGCAGCTTAGATATCGAACAGGCCTACGAGCAGTACTTC. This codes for CASSLDIEQAYEQYF.

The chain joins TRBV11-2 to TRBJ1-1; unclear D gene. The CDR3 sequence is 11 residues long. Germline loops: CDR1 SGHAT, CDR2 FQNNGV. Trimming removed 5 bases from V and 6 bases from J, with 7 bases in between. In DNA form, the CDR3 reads TGTGCCAGCAGCCCCTGGCCTGAAGCTTTCTTT. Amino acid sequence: CASSPWPEAFF.

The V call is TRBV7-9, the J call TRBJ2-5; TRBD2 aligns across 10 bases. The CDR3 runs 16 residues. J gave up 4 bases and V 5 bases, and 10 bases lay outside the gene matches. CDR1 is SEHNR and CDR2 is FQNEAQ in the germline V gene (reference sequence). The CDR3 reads CASSPNLAGAGETQYF. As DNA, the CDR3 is TGTGCCAGCAGCCCAAACCTAGCGGGAGCGGGAGAGACCCAGTACTTC. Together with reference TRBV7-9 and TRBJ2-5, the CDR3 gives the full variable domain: DTGVSQNPRHKITKRGQNVTFRCDPISEHNRLYWYRQTLGQGPEFLTYFQNEAQLEKSRLLSDRFSAERPKGSFSTLEIQRTEQGDSAMYLCASSPNLAGAGETQYFGPGTRLLVL.

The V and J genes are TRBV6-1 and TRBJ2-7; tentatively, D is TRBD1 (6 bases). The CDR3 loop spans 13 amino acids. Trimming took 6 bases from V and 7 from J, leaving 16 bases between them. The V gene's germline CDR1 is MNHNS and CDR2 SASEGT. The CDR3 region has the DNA TGTGCCAGCAGAGAGGACAGTGGCGAGGAGCAGTACTTC. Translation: CASREDSGEEQYF.

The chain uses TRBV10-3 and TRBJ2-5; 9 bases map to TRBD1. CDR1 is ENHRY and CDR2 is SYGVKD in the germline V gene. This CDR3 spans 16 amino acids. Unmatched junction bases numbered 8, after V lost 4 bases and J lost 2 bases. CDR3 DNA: TGTGCCATCAGTGCTAACTCCGGGACAGGGCAAGAGACCCAGTACTTC. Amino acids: CAISANSGTGQETQYF.

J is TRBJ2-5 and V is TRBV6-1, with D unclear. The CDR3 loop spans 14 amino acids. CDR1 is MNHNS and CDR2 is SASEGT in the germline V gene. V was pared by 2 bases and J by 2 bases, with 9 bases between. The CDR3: CASSERPGQETQYF. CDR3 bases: TGTGCCAGCAGTGAAAGGCCAGGACAAGAGACCCAGTACTTC.

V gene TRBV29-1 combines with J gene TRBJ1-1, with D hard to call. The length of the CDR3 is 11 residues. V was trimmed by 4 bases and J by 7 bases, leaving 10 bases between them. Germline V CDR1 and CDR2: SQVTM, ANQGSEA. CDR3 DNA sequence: TGCAGCGTTGTCACGGGGTTTGAAGCTTTCTTT. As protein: CSVVTGFEAFF.

In DNA, the CDR3 is TGTGCCAGCTCACCAAACCCGGGGCGGGGAACTTCTCAAGAGACCCAGTACTTC. Translation gives CASSPNPGRGTSQETQYF. The chain links TRBV18 to TRBJ2-5, with D perhaps matching TRBD2 (6 bases). From germline, CDR1 is KGHSH and CDR2 LQKENI. The CDR3 loop spans 18 amino acids. V lost 2 bases and J lost 2, with 21 bases in between.

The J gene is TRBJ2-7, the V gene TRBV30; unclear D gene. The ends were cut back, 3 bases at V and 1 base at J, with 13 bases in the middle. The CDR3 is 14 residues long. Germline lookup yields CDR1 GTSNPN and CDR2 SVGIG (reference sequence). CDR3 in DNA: TGTGCCTGGAGCGCCCGACCCCCGTCCTACGAGCAGTACTTC. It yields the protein CAWSARPPSYEQYF.

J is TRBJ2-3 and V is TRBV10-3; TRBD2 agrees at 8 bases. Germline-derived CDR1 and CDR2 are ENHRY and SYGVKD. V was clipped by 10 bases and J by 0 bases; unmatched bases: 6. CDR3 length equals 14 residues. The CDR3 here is CATSGGTSTDTQYF. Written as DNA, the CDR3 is TGTGCCACCTCGGGGGGGACTAGCACAGATACGCAGTATTTT.

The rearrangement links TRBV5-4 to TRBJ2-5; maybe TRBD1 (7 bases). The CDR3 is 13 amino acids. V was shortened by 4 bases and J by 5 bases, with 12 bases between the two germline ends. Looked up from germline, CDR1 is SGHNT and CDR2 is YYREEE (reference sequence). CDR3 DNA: TGTGCCAGCAGCCTACAGGGGACTGAGACCCAGTACTTC. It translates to CASSLQGTETQYF.